The present entry profiles one TCR beta chain with its context. The CDR3 covers 15 residues. CDR1 and CDR2 (germline): MNHEY, SMNVEV (reference sequence). The trim removed 5 bases at V and 5 bases at J, leaving 7 bases unmatched. The data are from a study of technical replicates of blood from a handful of donors. Generated by immunoSEQ multiplex PCR, the TCRdb table keeps only in-frame clones and is missing some. The sample has around 89,000 clones; just under 95% are singletons. This chain connects TRBV27 to TRBJ2-1, with TRBD2 matching over 9 bases. The sequence was obtained from a human donor in good health. Sequenced sample: T cells isolated from PBMCs. CDR3 in amino acids: CASSPVAGANNEQFF. In DNA form, the CDR3 reads TGTGCCAGCAGTCCAGTAGCGGGAGCGAACAATGAGCAGTTCTTC.